The 5 T cell receptor beta chains given below trace back to one sample, sequenced in a study of shared clonotypes between healthy human individuals. Sequenced by immunoSEQ multiplex PCR; TCRdb stores in-frame clones only, minus some. The repertoire has 2 million to 3 million clones, around nine tenths of them found once; the top ten carry about 0.13%. The sequenced sample was naive CD4+ T cells sorted from blood. Subset indicated: CD45RA+ positively selected. The receptors were gathered from a man aged 18 to 29 in good health.

CDR3 protein: CASSHGGPSSYEQYF. Written as DNA, the CDR3 is TGCGCCAGCAGTCATGGCGGCCCTAGCTCCTACGAGCAGTACTTC. This chain connects TRBV23-1 to TRBJ2-7; D is ambiguous. TRBV23-1 has ORF status, its function being uncertain. This CDR3 is built from 15 residues. V was clipped by 3 bases and J by 0 bases, with 12 bases between them.

This chain links TRBV9 with TRBJ2-2, with a possible D match to TRBD2 (6 bases). The CDR3 is 14 amino acids. The V gene lost 4 bases and the J gene lost 5 bases, with 12 bases spanning the gap. Per germline, CDR1 SGDLS and CDR2 YYNGEE. Here the CDR3 reads CASSPYGGTGELFF. The DNA of the CDR3 is TGTGCCAGCAGCCCTTACGGGGGTACCGGGGAGCTGTTTTTT.

V and J are TRBV5-6 and TRBJ2-5; 12 bases fit TRBD2. The CDR3 contains 17 residues. The junction had 9 bases not matched to a gene; V was cut back by 2 bases and J by 4 bases. From germline, CDR1 is SGHDT and CDR2 YYEEEE. The CDR3 sequence: CASSFYLAGGPGETQYF. Written as DNA, the CDR3 is TGTGCCAGCAGCTTCTACCTAGCGGGAGGGCCTGGAGAGACCCAGTACTTC.

The chain uses TRBV30 and TRBJ1-6; D not certain. CDR3 length equals 14 residues. Germline CDR1 reads GTSNPN; CDR2 reads SVGIG (reference sequence). Trimming took off 3 bases at V and 4 bases at J, with 10 bases between the two ends. The CDR3 sequence: CAWSGRSYNSPLHF. In nucleotides, the CDR3 is TGTGCCTGGAGCGGACGGTCTTATAATTCACCCCTCCACTTT.

J is TRBJ2-7 and V is TRBV5-1; D is possibly TRBD2 (6 bases). V lost 4 bases to trimming and J lost 3 bases, with 14 bases between them. The CDR3 is 14 residues long. Germline loops: CDR1 SGHRS, CDR2 YFSETQ. Here the CDR3 reads CASSGGTVNYEQYF. The CDR3 DNA reads as TGCGCCAGCAGCGGGGGGACCGTGAACTACGAGCAGTACTTC.